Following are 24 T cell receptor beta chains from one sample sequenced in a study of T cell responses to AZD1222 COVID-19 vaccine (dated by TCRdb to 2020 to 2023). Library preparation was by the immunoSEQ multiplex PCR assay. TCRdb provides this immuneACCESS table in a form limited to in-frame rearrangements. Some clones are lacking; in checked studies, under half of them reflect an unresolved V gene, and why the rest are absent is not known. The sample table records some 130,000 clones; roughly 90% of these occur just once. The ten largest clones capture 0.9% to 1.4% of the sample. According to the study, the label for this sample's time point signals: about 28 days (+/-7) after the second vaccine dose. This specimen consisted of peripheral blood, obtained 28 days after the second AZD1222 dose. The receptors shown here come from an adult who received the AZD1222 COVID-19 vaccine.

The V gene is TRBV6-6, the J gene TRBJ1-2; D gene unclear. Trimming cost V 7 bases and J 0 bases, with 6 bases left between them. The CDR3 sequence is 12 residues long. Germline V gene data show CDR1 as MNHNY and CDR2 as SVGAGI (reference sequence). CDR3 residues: CASMVSNYGYTF. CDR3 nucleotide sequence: TGTGCCAGCATGGTGTCTAACTATGGCTACACCTTC.

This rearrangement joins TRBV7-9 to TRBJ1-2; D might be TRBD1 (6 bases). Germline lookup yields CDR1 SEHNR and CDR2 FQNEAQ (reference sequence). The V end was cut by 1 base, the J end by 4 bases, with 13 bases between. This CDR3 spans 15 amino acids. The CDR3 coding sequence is TGTGCCAGCAGCTTAGTTGGGGGGGCTGGCTATGGCTACACCTTC. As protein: CASSLVGGAGYGYTF.

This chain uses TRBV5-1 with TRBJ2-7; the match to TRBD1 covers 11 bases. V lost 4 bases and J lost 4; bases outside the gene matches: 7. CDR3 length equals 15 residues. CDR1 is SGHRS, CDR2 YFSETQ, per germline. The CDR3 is CASSPGQGAEYEQYF. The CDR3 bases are TGCGCCAGCAGCCCCGGACAGGGGGCCGAATACGAGCAGTACTTC.

CDR3 nucleotide sequence: TGTGCCAGCAGTTTAGAGTACACTGAAGCTTTCTTT. Translated, it gives CASSLEYTEAFF. The chain carries TRBV12-3 or TRBV12-4 and TRBJ1-1; D gene ambiguous. V was cut by 1 base and J by 3 bases, with 3 bases left in between. The CDR3 is 12 residues long.

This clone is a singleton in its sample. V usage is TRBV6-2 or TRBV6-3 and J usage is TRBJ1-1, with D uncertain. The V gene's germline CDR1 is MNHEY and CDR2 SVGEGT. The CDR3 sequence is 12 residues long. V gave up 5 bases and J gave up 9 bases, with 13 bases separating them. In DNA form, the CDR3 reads TGTGCCAGCAGTGCACATCCTAAAAAAGCTTTCTTT. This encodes CASSAHPKKAFF.

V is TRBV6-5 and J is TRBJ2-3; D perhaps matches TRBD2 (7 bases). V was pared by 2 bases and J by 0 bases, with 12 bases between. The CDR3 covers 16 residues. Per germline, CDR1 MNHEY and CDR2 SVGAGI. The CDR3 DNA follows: TGTGCCAGCAGTTACCGGGGGGCGGGGAGCACAGATACGCAGTATTTT. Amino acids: CASSYRGAGSTDTQYF.

The CDR3 sequence: CASTQGYEQYF. DNA for the CDR3: TGTGCCTCTACACAGGGTTACGAGCAGTACTTC. This chain joins TRBV19 and TRBJ2-7; D is possibly TRBD1 (6 bases). Germline CDR1 is LNHDA and CDR2 is SQIVND (reference sequence). V gave up 11 bases and J gave up 4 bases, with 12 bases separating them. The CDR3 length is 11 residues.

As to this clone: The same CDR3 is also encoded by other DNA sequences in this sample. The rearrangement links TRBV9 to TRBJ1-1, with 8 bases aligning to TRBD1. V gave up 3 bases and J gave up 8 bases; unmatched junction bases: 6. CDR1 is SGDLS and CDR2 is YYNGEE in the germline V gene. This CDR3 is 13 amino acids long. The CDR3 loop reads CASSAGQGSEAFF. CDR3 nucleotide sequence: TGTGCCAGCAGCGCAGGACAGGGCTCCGAAGCTTTCTTT.

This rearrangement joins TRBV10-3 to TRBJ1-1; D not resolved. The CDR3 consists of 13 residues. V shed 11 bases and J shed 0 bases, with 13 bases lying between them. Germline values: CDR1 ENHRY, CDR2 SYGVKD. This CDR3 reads CASKGGMNTEAFF. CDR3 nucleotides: TGTGCCTCCAAAGGAGGGATGAACACTGAAGCTTTCTTT.

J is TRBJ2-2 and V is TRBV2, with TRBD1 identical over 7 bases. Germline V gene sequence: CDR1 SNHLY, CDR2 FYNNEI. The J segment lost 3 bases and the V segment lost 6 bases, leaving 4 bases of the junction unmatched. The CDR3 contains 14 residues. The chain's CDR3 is CASSTGTDTGELFF. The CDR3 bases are TGTGCCAGCAGCACCGGGACAGACACCGGGGAGCTGTTTTTT.

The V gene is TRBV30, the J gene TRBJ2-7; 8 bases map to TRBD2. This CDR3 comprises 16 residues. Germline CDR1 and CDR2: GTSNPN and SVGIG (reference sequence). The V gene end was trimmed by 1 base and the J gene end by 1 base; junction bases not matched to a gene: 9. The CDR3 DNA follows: TGTGCCTGGAGTGCGCTGGGACTAGGAGTATCCTACGAGCAGTACTTC. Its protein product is CAWSALGLGVSYEQYF.

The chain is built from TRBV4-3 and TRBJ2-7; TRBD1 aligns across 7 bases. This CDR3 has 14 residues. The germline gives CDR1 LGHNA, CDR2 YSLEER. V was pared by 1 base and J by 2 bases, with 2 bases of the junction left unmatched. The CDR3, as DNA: TGCGCCAGCAGCCAAGGGCAGGGGGCCTACGAGCAGTACTTC. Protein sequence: CASSQGQGAYEQYF.

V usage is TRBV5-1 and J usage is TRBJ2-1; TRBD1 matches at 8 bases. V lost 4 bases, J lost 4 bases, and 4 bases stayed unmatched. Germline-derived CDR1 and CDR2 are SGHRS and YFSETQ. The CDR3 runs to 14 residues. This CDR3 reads CASSPRQGYNEQFF. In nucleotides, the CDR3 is TGCGCCAGCAGCCCTCGACAGGGGTACAATGAGCAGTTCTTC.

The CDR3 protein is CASRLAGDSYEQYF. DNA of the CDR3: TGTGCCAGCCGCTTAGCGGGAGACTCCTACGAGCAGTACTTC. This rearrangement joins TRBV3-1 (or the pseudogene TRBV3-2) to TRBJ2-7, with TRBD2 matching 9 bases. The length of the CDR3 is 14 residues. Germline CDR1 reads LGHDT; CDR2 reads YNNKEL (reference sequence). Trimming removed 8 bases from V and 0 bases from J; junction bases left unmatched: 5.

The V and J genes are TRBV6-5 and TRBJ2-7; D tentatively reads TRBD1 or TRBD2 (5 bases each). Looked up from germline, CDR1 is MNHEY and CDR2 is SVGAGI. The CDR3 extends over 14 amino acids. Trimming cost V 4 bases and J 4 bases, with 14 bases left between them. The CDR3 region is CASSFEGPPYEQYF. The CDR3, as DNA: TGTGCCAGCAGTTTTGAGGGGCCGCCGTACGAGCAGTACTTC.

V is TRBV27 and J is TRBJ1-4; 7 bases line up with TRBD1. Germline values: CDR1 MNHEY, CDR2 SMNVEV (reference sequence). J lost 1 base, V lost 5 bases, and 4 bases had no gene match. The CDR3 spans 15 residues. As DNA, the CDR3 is TGTGCCAGCAGTCCCCGACAGGGAACTAATGAAAAACTGTTTTTT. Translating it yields CASSPRQGTNEKLFF.

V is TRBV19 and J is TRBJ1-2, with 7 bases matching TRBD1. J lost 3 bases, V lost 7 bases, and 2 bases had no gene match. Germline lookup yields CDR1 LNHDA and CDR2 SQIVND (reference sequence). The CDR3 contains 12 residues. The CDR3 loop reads CASTDRDYGYTF. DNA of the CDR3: TGTGCCAGTACTGACAGGGACTATGGCTACACCTTC.

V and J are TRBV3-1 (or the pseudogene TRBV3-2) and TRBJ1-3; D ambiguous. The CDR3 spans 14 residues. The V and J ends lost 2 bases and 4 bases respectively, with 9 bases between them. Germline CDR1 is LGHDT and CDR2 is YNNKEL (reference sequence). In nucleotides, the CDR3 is TGTGCCAGCAGCCAATCCCGGTGGGGAAACACCATATATTTT. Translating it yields CASSQSRWGNTIYF.

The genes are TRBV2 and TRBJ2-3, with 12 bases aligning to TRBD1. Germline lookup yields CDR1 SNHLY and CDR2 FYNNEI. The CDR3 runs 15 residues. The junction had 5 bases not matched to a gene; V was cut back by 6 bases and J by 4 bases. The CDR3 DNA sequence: TGTGCCAGCAGCAAAGGGACAGGGGGCGCAGATACGCAGTATTTT. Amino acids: CASSKGTGGADTQYF.

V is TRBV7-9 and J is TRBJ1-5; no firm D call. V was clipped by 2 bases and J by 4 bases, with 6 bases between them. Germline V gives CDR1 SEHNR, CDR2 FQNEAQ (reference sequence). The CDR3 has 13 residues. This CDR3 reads CASSLTFNQPQHF. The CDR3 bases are TGTGCCAGCAGCTTAACCTTTAATCAGCCCCAGCATTTT.

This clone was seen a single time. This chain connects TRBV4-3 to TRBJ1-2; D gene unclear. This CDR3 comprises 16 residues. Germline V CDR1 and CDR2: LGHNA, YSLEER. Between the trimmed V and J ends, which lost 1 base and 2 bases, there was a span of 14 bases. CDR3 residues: CASSQGTEDQNYGYTF. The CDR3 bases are TGCGCCAGCAGCCAAGGTACAGAGGATCAGAACTATGGCTACACCTTC.

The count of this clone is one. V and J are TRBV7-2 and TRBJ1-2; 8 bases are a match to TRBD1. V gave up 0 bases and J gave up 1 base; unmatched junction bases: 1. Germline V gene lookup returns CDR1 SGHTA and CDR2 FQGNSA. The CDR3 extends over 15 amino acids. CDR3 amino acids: CASSLAGQGNYGYTF. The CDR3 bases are TGTGCCAGCAGCTTAGCAGGACAGGGTAACTATGGCTACACCTTC.

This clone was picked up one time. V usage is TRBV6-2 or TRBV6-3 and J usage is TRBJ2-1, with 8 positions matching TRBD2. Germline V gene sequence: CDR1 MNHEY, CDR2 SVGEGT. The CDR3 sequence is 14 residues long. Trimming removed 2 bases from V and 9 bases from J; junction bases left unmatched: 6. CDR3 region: CASSYRGGALEQFF. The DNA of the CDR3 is TGTGCCAGCAGTTACCGGGGGGGGGCCCTTGAGCAGTTCTTC.

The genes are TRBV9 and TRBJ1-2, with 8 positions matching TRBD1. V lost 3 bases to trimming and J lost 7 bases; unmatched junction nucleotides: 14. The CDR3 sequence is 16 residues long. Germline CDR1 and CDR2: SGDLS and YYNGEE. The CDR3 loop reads CASSETGTGKVAGYTF. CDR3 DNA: TGTGCCAGCAGCGAGACCGGGACAGGTAAAGTAGCTGGCTACACCTTC.